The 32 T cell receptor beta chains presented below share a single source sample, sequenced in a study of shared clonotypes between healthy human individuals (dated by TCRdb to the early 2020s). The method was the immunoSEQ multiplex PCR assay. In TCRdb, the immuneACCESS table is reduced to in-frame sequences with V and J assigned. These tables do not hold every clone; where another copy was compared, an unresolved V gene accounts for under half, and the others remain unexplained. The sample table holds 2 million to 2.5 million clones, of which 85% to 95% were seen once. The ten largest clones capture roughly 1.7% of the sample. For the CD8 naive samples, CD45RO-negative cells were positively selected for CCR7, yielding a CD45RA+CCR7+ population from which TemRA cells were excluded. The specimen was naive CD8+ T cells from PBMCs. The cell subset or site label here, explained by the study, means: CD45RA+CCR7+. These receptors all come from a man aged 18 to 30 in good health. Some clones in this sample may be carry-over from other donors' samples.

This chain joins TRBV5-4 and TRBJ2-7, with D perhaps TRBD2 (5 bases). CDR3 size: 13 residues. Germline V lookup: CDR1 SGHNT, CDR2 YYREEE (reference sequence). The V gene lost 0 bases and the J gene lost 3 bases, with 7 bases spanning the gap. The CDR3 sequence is CASSLGAVYEQYF. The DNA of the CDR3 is TGTGCCAGCAGCTTGGGAGCGGTCTACGAGCAGTACTTC.

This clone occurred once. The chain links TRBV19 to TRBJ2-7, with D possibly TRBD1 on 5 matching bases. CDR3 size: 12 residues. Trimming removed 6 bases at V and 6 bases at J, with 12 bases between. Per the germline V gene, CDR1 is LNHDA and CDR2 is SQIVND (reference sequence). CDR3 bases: TGTGCCAGTAGGCAAGGGGCTGGCGAGCAGTACTTC. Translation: CASRQGAGEQYF.

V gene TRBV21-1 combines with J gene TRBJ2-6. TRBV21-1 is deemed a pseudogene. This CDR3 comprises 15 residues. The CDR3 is CASSEIRFGANVLTF. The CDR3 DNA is TGTGCCAGCAGTGAGATAAGGTTTGGGGCCAACGTCCTGACTTTC.

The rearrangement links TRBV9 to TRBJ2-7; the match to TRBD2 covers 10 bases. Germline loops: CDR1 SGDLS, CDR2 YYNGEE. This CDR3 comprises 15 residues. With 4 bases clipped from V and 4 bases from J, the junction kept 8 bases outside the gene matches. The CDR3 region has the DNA TGTGCCAGCAGCCAAAGCGGGAGGGCCGAGTACGAGCAGTACTTC. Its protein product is CASSQSGRAEYEQYF.

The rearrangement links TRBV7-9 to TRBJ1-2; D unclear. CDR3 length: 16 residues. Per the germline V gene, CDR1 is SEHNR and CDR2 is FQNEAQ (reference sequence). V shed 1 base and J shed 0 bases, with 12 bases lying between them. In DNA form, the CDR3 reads TGTGCCAGCAGCTTAGGACTCGACTACGCTAACTATGGCTACACCTTC. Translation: CASSLGLDYANYGYTF.

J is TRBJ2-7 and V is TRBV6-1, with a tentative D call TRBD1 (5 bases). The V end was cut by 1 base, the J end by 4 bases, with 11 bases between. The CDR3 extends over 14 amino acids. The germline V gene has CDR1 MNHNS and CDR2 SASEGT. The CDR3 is CASSEEAGLYEQYF. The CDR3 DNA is TGTGCCAGCAGTGAAGAGGCAGGGCTATACGAGCAGTACTTC.

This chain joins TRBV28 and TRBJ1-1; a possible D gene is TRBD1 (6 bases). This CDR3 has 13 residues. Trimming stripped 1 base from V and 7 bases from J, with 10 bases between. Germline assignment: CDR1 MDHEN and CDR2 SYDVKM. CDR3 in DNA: TGTGCCAGCAGTTTATTCGGACAGTTTGAAGCTTTCTTT. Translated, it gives CASSLFGQFEAFF.

The CDR3 region is CASSSSIRDPRREQYF. CDR3 nucleotide sequence: TGTGCCAGCAGTTCTAGTATCCGGGACCCTAGGCGAGAGCAGTACTTC. The chain couples TRBV27 to TRBJ2-7; D possibly uses TRBD1 or TRBD2 (5 bases each). Germline V CDR1 and CDR2: MNHEY, SMNVEV (reference sequence). V was shortened by 4 bases and J by 7 bases, with 23 bases between the two germline ends. CDR3 length: 16 amino acids.

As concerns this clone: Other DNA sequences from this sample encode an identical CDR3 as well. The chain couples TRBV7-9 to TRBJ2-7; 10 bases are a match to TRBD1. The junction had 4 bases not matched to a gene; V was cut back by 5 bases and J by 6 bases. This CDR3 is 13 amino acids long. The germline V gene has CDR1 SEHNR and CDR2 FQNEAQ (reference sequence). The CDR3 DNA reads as TGTGCCAGCAGCGACCGGGACAGGGGCGAGCAGTACTTC. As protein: CASSDRDRGEQYF.

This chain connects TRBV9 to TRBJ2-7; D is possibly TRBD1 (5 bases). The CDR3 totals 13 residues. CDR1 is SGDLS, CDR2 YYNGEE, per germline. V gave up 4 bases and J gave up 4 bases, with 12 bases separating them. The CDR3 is CASSLHDRYEQYF. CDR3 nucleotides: TGTGCCAGCAGCCTCCACGACAGATACGAGCAGTACTTC.

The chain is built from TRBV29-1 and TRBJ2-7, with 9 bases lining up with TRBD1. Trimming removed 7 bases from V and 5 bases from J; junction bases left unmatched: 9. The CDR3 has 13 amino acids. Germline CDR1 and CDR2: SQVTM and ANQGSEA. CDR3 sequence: CSGTGTGPHEQYF. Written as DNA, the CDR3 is TGCAGCGGGACCGGGACAGGGCCCCACGAGCAGTACTTC.

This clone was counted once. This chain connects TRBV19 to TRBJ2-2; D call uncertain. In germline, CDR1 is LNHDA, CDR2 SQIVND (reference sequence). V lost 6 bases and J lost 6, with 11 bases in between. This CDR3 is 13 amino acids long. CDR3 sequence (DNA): TGTGCCAGTAGCCCCCGGACCCCCGGGGAGCTGTTTTTT. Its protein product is CASSPRTPGELFF. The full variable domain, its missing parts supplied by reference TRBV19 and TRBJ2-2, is DGGITQSPKYLFRKEGQNVTLSCEQNLNHDAMYWYRQDPGQGLRLIYYSQIVNDFQKGDIAEGYSVSREKKESFPLTVTSAQKNPTAFYLCASSPRTPGELFFGEGSRLTVL.

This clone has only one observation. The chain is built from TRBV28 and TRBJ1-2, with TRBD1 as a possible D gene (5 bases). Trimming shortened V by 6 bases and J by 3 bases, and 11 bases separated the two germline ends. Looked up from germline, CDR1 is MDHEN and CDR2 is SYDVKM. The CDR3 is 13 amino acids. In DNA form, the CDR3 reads TGTGCCAGCAGGTTAATGGGGGACTATGGCTACACCTTC. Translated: CASRLMGDYGYTF.

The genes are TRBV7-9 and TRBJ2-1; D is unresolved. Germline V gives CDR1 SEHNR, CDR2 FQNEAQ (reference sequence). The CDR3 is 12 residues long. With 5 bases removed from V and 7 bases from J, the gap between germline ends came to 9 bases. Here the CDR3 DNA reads TGTGCCAGCAGCCCCATGTCGAATGAGCAGTTCTTC. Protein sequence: CASSPMSNEQFF.

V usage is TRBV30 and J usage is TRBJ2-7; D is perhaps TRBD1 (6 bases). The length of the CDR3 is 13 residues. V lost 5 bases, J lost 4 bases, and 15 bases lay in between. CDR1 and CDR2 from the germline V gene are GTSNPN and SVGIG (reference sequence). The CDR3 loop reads CAWAQGRDYEQYF. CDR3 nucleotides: TGTGCCTGGGCACAGGGTAGGGATTACGAGCAGTACTTC.

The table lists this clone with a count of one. The CDR3 DNA sequence: TGTGCCAGCAGCCCAACACAGGGGAACGGGGAGCTGTTTTTT. As protein: CASSPTQGNGELFF. This chain joins TRBV14 and TRBJ2-2; 7 bases match TRBD1. The V gene end was trimmed by 4 bases and the J gene end by 7 bases; junction bases not matched to a gene: 6. The V gene's germline CDR1 is SGHDN and CDR2 FVKESK. The CDR3 contains 14 residues.

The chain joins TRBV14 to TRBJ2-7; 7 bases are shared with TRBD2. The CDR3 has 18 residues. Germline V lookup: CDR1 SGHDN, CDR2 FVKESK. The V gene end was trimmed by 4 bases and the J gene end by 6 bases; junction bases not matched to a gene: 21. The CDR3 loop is CASSPTSDWAGEGGEQYF. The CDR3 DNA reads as TGTGCCAGCAGCCCCACCTCCGATTGGGCGGGAGAGGGAGGCGAGCAGTACTTC.

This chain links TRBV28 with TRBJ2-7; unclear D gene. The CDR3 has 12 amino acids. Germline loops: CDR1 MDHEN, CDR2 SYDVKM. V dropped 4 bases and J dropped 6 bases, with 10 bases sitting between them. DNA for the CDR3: TGTGCCAGCAGTTCCCCTCGTTCCGAGCAGTACTTC. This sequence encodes CASSSPRSEQYF.

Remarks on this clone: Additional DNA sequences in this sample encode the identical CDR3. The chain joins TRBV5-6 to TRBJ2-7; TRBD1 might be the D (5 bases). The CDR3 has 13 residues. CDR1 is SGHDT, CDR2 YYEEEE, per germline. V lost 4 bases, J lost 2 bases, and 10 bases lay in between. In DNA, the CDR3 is TGTGCCAGCAGCCCAGGGTTCACCTACGAGCAGTACTTC. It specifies CASSPGFTYEQYF. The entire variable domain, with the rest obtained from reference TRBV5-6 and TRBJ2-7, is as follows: DAGVTQSPTHLIKTRGQQVTLRCSPKSGHDTVSWYQQALGQGPQFIFQYYEEEERQRGNFPDRFSGHQFPNYSSELNVNALLLGDSALYLCASSPGFTYEQYFGPGTRLTVT.

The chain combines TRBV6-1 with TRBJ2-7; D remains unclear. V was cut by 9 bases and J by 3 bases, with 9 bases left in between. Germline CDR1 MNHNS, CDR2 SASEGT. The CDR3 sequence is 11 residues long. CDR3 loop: CARPSNYEQYF. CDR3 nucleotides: TGTGCCAGACCTTCTAACTACGAGCAGTACTTC.

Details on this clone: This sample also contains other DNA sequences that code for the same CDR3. This CDR3 is CASSPRDRGRYNEQFF. CDR3 in DNA: TGTGCCAGCAGCCCCCGGGACAGGGGCCGCTACAATGAGCAGTTCTTC. This sequence joins TRBV7-9 and TRBJ2-1, with TRBD1 identical over 10 bases. The CDR3 has 16 amino acids. V shed 5 bases and J 3 bases; nucleotides not matched to a gene: 7. CDR1 and CDR2 from the germline V gene are SEHNR and FQNEAQ (reference sequence).

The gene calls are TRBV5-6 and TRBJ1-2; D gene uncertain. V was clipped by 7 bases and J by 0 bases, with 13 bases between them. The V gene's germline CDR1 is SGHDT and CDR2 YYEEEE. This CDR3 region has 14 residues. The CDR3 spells CASFKSDTNYGYTF. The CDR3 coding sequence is TGTGCCAGCTTTAAAAGCGATACTAACTATGGCTACACCTTC.

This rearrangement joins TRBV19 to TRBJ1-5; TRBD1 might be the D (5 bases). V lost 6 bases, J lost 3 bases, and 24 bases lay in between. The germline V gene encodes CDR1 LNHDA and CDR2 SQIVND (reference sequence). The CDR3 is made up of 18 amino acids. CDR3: CASSTSQRMGGFNQPQHF. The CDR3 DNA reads TGTGCCAGTAGCACCTCCCAACGGATGGGGGGGTTCAATCAGCCCCAGCATTTT.

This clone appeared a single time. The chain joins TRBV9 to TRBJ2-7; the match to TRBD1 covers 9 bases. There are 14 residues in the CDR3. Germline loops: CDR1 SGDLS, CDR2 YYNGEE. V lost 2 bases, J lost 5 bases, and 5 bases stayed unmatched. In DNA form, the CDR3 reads TGTGCCAGCAGCGTCCGGGACAGGGTAGACGAGCAGTACTTC. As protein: CASSVRDRVDEQYF. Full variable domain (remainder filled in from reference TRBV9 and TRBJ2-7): DSGVTQTPKHLITATGQRVTLRCSPRSGDLSVYWYQQSLDQGLQFLIQYYNGEERAKGNILERFSAQQFPDLHSELNLSSLELGDSALYFCASSVRDRVDEQYFGPGTRLTVT.

This CDR3 reads CASSYLVNEQFF. As DNA, the CDR3 is TGTGCCAGCAGTTACTTGGTCAATGAGCAGTTCTTC. The chain recombines TRBV6-6 with TRBJ2-1; D is ambiguous. The CDR3 contains 12 residues. Germline CDR1 and CDR2: MNHNY and SVGAGI (reference sequence). The germline V and J ends were trimmed by 1 base and 6 bases, with 4 bases remaining between them.

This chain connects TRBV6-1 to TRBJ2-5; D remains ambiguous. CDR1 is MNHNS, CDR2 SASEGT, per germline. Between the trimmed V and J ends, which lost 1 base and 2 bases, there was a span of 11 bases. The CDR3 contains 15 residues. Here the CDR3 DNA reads TGTGCCAGCAGTGAAGTATGGAGTCTTCAAGAGACCCAGTACTTC. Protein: CASSEVWSLQETQYF.

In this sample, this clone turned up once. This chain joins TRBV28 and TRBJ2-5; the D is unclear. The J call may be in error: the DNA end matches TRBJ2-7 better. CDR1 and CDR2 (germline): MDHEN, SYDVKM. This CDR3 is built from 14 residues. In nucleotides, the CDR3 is TGTGCCAGCAGCCCCCTCCGGGCCACCTACGAGCAGTACTTC. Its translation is CASSPLRATYEQYF.

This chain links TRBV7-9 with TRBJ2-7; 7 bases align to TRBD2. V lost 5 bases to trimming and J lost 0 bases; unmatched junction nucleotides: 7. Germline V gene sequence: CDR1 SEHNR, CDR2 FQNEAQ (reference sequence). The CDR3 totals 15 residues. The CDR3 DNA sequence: TGTGCCAGCAGCGAAGGACTAGTAGGCTCCTACGAGCAGTACTTC. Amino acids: CASSEGLVGSYEQYF.

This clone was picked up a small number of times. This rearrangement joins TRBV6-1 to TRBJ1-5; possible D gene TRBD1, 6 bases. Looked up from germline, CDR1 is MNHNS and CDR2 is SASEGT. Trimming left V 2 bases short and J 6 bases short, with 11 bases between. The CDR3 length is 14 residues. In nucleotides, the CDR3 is TGTGCCAGCAGTGAATATGGGGGCCCTCAGCCCCAGCATTTT. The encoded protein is CASSEYGGPQPQHF.

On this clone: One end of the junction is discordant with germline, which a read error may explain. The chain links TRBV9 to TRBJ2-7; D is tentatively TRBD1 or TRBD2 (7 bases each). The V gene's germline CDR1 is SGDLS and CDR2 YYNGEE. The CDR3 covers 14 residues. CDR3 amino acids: CACRGAGAPHEQYF. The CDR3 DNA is TGTGCCTGCAGGGGGGCGGGAGCCCCCCACGAGCAGTACTTC.

The CDR3 region has the DNA TGTGCCAGCAGTTACAGCACTGGCGAGCAGTACTTC. Its protein is CASSYSTGEQYF. The gene calls are TRBV28 and TRBJ2-7; D remains unclear. The CDR3 totals 12 residues. Deletions cut 4 bases from V and 6 bases from J, with 10 bases between. Germline V CDR1 and CDR2: MDHEN, SYDVKM.

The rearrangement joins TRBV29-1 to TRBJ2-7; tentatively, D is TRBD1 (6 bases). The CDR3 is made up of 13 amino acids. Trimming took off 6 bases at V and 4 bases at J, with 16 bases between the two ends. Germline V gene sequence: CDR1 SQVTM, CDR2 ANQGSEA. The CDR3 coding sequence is TGCAGCGTGAAGGATGGGGGCAGGTACGAGCAGTACTTC. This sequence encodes CSVKDGGRYEQYF.